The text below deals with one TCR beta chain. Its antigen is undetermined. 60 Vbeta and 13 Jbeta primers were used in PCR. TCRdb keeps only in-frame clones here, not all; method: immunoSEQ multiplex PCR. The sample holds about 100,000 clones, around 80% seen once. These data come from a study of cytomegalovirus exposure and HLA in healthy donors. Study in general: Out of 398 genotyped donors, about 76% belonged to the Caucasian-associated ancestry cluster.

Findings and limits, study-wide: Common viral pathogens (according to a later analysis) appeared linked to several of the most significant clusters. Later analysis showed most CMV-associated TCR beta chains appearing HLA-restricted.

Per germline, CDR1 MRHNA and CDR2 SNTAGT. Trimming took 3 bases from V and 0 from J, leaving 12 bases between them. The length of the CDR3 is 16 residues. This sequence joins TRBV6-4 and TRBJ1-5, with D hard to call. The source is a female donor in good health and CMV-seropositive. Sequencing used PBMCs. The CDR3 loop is CASSEEGPYSNQPQHF. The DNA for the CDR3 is TGTGCCAGCAGTGAGGAGGGCCCATATAGCAATCAGCCCCAGCATTTT.